What follows are 29 T cell receptor beta chains derived from one specimen sequenced in a study of blood T cells in healthy people across ages. The use of a sample-barcoded 5' primer and a J-beta primer mix characterized a second PCR of roughly 6 to 11 cycles. A single record per CDR3 protein comes from TCRdb applying MiXCR to the 5' RACE reads. The profile shows 790,000 or so distinct CDR3 sequences, more than 35% of them singletons. Sequencing was performed on blood. All receptors come from a man older than 75 in good health.

This clonotype was picked up a small number of times. J is TRBJ2-4 and V is TRBV7-8; 7 nucleotides align to TRBD2. This CDR3 spans 14 amino acids. Germline V gene data show CDR1 as SGHVS and CDR2 as FQNEAQ. With V trimmed by 5 bases and J by 7 bases, 8 bases remained unmatched. CDR3 nucleotides: TGTGCCAGCAGCCGCATGACTAGCACGAACATTCAGTACTTC. Translation gives CASSRMTSTNIQYF.

V gene TRBV12-3 or TRBV12-4 combines with J gene TRBJ1-1; D uncertain. V was shortened by 5 bases and J by 5 bases, with 12 bases between the two germline ends. CDR3 length: 13 residues. CDR3 sequence reads: CASSSNGGTEAFF. The CDR3 coding sequence is TGTGCCAGCAGTAGTAACGGAGGGACTGAAGCTTTCTTT.

This clonotype was observed once. This sequence joins TRBV12-3 or TRBV12-4 and TRBJ2-1; 8 bases match TRBD2. This CDR3 has 15 residues. The J segment lost 4 bases and the V segment lost 5 bases, leaving 7 bases of the junction unmatched. The CDR3 DNA reads as TGTGCCAGCAGTCGACTAGCGTCCACATACAATGAGCAGTTCTTC. Its translation: CASSRLASTYNEQFF.

The rearrangement joins TRBV6-2 or TRBV6-3 to TRBJ1-5, with a tentative D call TRBD1 (5 bases). Germline V lookup: CDR1 MNHEY, CDR2 SVGEGT. This CDR3 has 18 residues. The V gene lost 0 bases and the J gene lost 0 bases, with 15 bases spanning the gap. CDR3: CASSYSILRQPSNQPQHF. CDR3 DNA: TGTGCCAGCAGTTACTCAATTCTTCGACAGCCTAGCAATCAGCCCCAGCATTTT.

The J gene is TRBJ2-7, the V gene TRBV12-3 or TRBV12-4; tentative D call: TRBD2 (6 bases). Deletions cut 11 bases from V and 7 bases from J, with 18 bases between. The CDR3 runs to 12 residues. CDR3 residues: CASCGVPWEQYF. CDR3 sequence (DNA): TGTGCCTCCTGCGGGGTCCCTTGGGAGCAGTACTTC.

Points on this clonotype: It may be a read error: a sequence one base away is much more abundant. The rearrangement joins TRBV7-3 to TRBJ2-7; TRBD1 is a possible D gene (5 bases). V was pared by 4 bases and J by 7 bases, with 17 bases between. Germline-derived CDR1 and CDR2 are SGHTA and FQGTGA. The length of the CDR3 is 14 residues. The DNA for the CDR3 is TGTGCCAGCAGCTCAACCGGAAGGGGCAATGAGCAGTACTTC. Translated: CASSSTGRGNEQYF. Full variable domain (rest looked up from reference TRBV7-3 and TRBJ2-7): GAGVSQTPSNKVTEKGKYVELRCDPISGHTALYWYRQSLGQGPEFLIYFQGTGAADDSGLPNDRFFAVRPEGSVSTLKIQRTERGDSAVYLCASSSTGRGNEQYFGPGTRLTVT.

CDR3 in DNA: TGCAGTGCTAGAGAACCCGGGACAGGGCAGAGCGAGCAGTACTTC. Its protein product is CSAREPGTGQSEQYF. The chain combines TRBV20-1 with TRBJ2-5; the match to TRBD1 covers 9 bases. The J call is doubtful: the DNA matches TRBJ2-7 better. The CDR3 sequence is 15 residues long. Per the germline V gene, CDR1 is DFQATT and CDR2 is SNEGSKA (reference sequence).

The rearrangement joins TRBV12-3 or TRBV12-4 to TRBJ2-4; 13 bases agree with TRBD2. The length of the CDR3 is 17 residues. Trimming removed 4 bases from V and 13 bases from J; junction bases left unmatched: 16. The DNA of the CDR3 is TGTGCCAGCAGTTCGAGGACTAGCGGGAGTCTTTACAATGAGCAGTACTTC. Its translation: CASSSRTSGSLYNEQYF.

This clonotype has only a few counts. With a much larger clone just one base away, this may be a read error. This chain connects TRBV20-1 to TRBJ2-1; D is ambiguous. From germline, CDR1 is DFQATT and CDR2 SNEGSKA (reference sequence). The CDR3 has 15 amino acids. Trimming stripped 6 bases from V and 6 bases from J, with 21 bases between. The CDR3 coding sequence is TGCAGTGCAAGTGACCAGGAGATCTCCAGCAATGAGCAGTTCTTC. This encodes CSASDQEISSNEQFF.

This sequence joins TRBV2 and TRBJ2-1; 9 bases line up with TRBD2. Trimming took 3 bases from V and 9 from J; bases not matched to a gene: 9. This CDR3 comprises 15 residues. Germline-derived CDR1 and CDR2 are SNHLY and FYNNEI. The DNA of the CDR3 is TGTGCCAGCAGTGACGAGTTAGCGGGAGCTGGTGAGCAGTTCTTC. The encoded protein is CASSDELAGAGEQFF.

This rearrangement joins TRBV20-1 to TRBJ2-1; 8 positions match TRBD2. CDR1 and CDR2 (germline): DFQATT, SNEGSKA (reference sequence). The CDR3 totals 14 residues. J lost 10 bases, V lost 3 bases, and 11 bases had no gene match. The CDR3 DNA sequence: TGCAGTGCTAGGAAGCCGGGACTAGATGGCGAGCAGTTCTTC. This translates into CSARKPGLDGEQFF.

CDR3 bases: TGTGCCAGCAGCCCCGGGGACCTGGGCAATGAGCAGTTCTTC. Translating gives CASSPGDLGNEQFF. This rearrangement joins TRBV5-5 to TRBJ2-1; D tentatively reads TRBD1 or TRBD2 (5 bases each). This CDR3 has 14 residues. Trimming stripped 4 bases from V and 6 bases from J, with 14 bases between. Germline assignment: CDR1 SGHKS and CDR2 YYEKEE (reference sequence). Combining the CDR3 with reference TRBV5-5 and TRBJ2-1 gives the whole variable domain DAGVTQSPTHLIKTRGQQVTLRCSPISGHKSVSWYQQVLGQGPQFIFQYYEKEERGRGNFPDRFSARQFPNYSSELNVNALLLGDSALYLCASSPGDLGNEQFFGPGTRLTVL.

The sample holds many counts of this clonotype. V gene TRBV6-5 combines with J gene TRBJ2-7, with 10 bases lining up with TRBD2. The length of the CDR3 is 15 residues. V shed 6 bases, J shed 2 bases, and the junction held 7 bases outside the gene matches. Germline CDR1 is MNHEY and CDR2 is SVGAGI. CDR3 sequence reads: CASRETSGQTYEQYF. The CDR3 DNA reads as TGTGCCAGCAGGGAGACTAGCGGGCAAACCTACGAGCAGTACTTC.

V is TRBV24-1 and J is TRBJ2-7; 9 bases are a match to TRBD1. The CDR3 has 15 amino acids. With 4 bases clipped from V and 5 bases from J, the junction kept 8 bases outside the gene matches. Germline V lookup: CDR1 KGHDR, CDR2 SFDVKD. The CDR3 reads CATSDDGTGRNEQYF. As DNA, the CDR3 is TGTGCCACCAGTGACGATGGGACAGGGCGCAACGAGCAGTACTTC.

The rearrangement joins TRBV15 to TRBJ2-3; D gene uncertain. The germline V gene has CDR1 LNHNV and CDR2 YYDKDF (reference sequence). Trimming took off 0 bases at V and 0 bases at J, with 7 bases between the two ends. CDR3 length equals 15 residues. The CDR3 bases are TGTGCCACCAGCAGAGATCGTGGGAGCACAGATACGCAGTATTTT. Its translation: CATSRDRGSTDTQYF. The full variable domain, rest sourced from reference TRBV15 and TRBJ2-3, is DAMVIQNPRYQVTQFGKPVTLSCSQTLNHNVMYWYQQKSSQAPKLLFHYYDKDFNNEADTPDNFQSRRPNTSFCFLDIRSPGLGDTAMYLCATSRDRGSTDTQYFGPGTRLTVL.

Only a few counts were recorded for this clonotype. The junction differs from germline at one of its ends, possibly a read error. The chain links TRBV7-7 to TRBJ2-5; 7 bases fit TRBD2. The J call may be incorrect, as the DNA end agrees better with TRBJ2-7. Looked up from germline, CDR1 is SSHAT and CDR2 is FNYEAQ (reference sequence). This CDR3 spans 13 amino acids. CDR3 coding DNA: TGTGCTAGCAGCTTGGTGCGGGAGCGCGAGCAGTACTTC. Its protein product is CASSLVREREQYF.

As to this clonotype: A much larger clone lies one base from this, so it may be a read error. The gene calls are TRBV29-1 and TRBJ2-5, with 8 bases that match TRBD1. The germline CDR1 and CDR2 sequences are SQVTM and ANQGSEA. The CDR3 covers 12 residues. CDR3 residues: CSDRGNGEAQYF. CDR3 coding DNA: TGCAGCGACAGGGGGAACGGAGAGGCCCAGTACTTC.

The chain carries TRBV29-1 and TRBJ2-7; D possibly matches TRBD1 or TRBD2 (6 bases each). The CDR3 has 14 residues. V was shortened by 4 bases and J by 7 bases, with 20 bases between the two germline ends. Germline V lookup: CDR1 SQVTM, CDR2 ANQGSEA. The CDR3 nucleotides are TGCAGCGTTGTTGTCGGGACTCCCCAGGGGGAGCAGTACTTC. Translation: CSVVVGTPQGEQYF.

This sequence joins TRBV5-4 and TRBJ2-2; D is possibly TRBD2 (5 bases). V was clipped by 10 bases and J by 4 bases, with 11 bases between them. The CDR3 is 12 amino acids. Germline assignment: CDR1 SGHNT and CDR2 YYREEE (reference sequence). DNA of the CDR3: TGTGCCGGTGGACTGAGCACCGGGGAGCTGTTTTTT. It specifies CAGGLSTGELFF.

A word on this clonotype: A much larger clone differs from this one at a single base, so this may be a read error. The V call is TRBV20-1, the J call TRBJ2-5, with TRBD2 identical over 12 bases. CDR3 length equals 16 residues. Germline values: CDR1 DFQATT, CDR2 SNEGSKA (reference sequence). The V segment lost 4 bases and the J segment 11 bases; nucleotides outside the gene matches: 17. CDR3 in amino acids: CSATKLAGGPNNEQYF. The CDR3 nucleotides read TGCAGTGCTACAAAGCTAGCGGGAGGGCCGAACAATGAGCAGTACTTC.

The chain carries TRBV6-6 and TRBJ2-5, with 10 bases identical to TRBD1. The CDR3 totals 17 residues. The ends lost 6 bases at V and 4 bases at J; junction bases unmatched: 14. Germline CDR1 MNHNY, CDR2 SVGAGI (reference sequence). CDR3 region: CASSRLTLTGGVETQYF. In nucleotides, the CDR3 is TGTGCCAGCAGCCGCCTTACCCTGACAGGGGGCGTAGAGACCCAGTACTTC.

V gene TRBV2 combines with J gene TRBJ2-5; D might be TRBD1 (5 bases). From germline, CDR1 is SNHLY and CDR2 FYNNEI. The CDR3 is 14 residues long. The V and J ends lost 2 bases and 2 bases respectively, with 9 bases between them. Here the CDR3 DNA reads TGTGCCAGCAGTGAATCCAGACAGCAAGAGACCCAGTACTTC. This translates into CASSESRQQETQYF.

The V call is TRBV3-1, the J call TRBJ1-1; D might be TRBD1 (5 bases). Germline V gene sequence: CDR1 LGHDT, CDR2 YNNKEL (reference sequence). V was cut by 4 bases and J by 10 bases, with 22 bases left in between. The CDR3 is 15 residues long. The CDR3 sequence: CASSLARTGVLGAFF. The CDR3 nucleotides read TGTGCCAGCAGCCTCGCGAGGACGGGGGTCCTGGGAGCTTTCTTT.

A single count supports this clonotype. The V gene is TRBV9, the J gene TRBJ2-5; D ambiguous. Trimming removed 4 bases at V and 7 bases at J, with 11 bases between. This CDR3 is 12 amino acids long. Per the germline V gene, CDR1 is SGDLS and CDR2 is YYNGEE. The CDR3 DNA follows: TGTGCCAGCAGCCAAAGGGATGGGACCCAGTACTTC. Its translation: CASSQRDGTQYF.

This clonotype appeared many times. The rearrangement uses TRBV2 and TRBJ2-4; the D is unclear. Germline V CDR1 and CDR2: SNHLY, FYNNEI. CDR3 size: 14 residues. Trimming removed 5 bases from V and 0 bases from J, with 8 bases in between. This CDR3 is CASSRPPAKNIQYF. The CDR3 DNA follows: TGTGCCAGCAGTAGACCTCCAGCCAAAAACATTCAGTACTTC.

V is TRBV4-1 and J is TRBJ2-1; 8 positions agree with TRBD2. Germline values: CDR1 MGHRA, CDR2 YSYEKL. The V gene end was trimmed by 4 bases and the J gene end by 7 bases; junction bases not matched to a gene: 9. The CDR3 is 15 residues long. For the CDR3, the DNA is TGCGCCAGCAGCCCTCTGGGGGGCGGGAGGAATGAGCAGTTCTTC. Translating it yields CASSPLGGGRNEQFF.

This clonotype was recorded many times. The genes are TRBV25-1 and TRBJ1-5, with D possibly TRBD1 on 5 matching bases. Trimming left V 4 bases short and J 10 bases short, with 14 bases between. Per the germline V gene, CDR1 is MGHDK and CDR2 is SYGVNS. The CDR3 totals 13 residues. The CDR3 nucleotides read TGTGCCAGCAGTGCAGGGCTAAGCGGACCCCAGCATTTT. Amino acids: CASSAGLSGPQHF.

This rearrangement joins TRBV7-2 to TRBJ2-7; 8 positions agree with TRBD1. The CDR3 is 16 residues long. The germline gives CDR1 SGHTA, CDR2 FQGNSA. After removal of 4 bases from V and 7 bases from J, the junction contained 15 bases not matched to a gene. The DNA for the CDR3 is TGTGCCAGCAGCTCTCGAAAGACAGGGGTAAGCGATGAGCAGTACTTC. It yields the protein CASSSRKTGVSDEQYF.

V is TRBV7-2 and J is TRBJ2-2, with D maybe TRBD2 (6 bases). Germline V lookup: CDR1 SGHTA, CDR2 FQGNSA. V was pared by 5 bases and J by 9 bases, with 13 bases between. The CDR3 contains 13 residues. This CDR3 is CASSPVGSRELFF. For the CDR3, the DNA is TGTGCCAGCAGCCCGGTCGGGAGCCGGGAGCTGTTTTTT.